This TCR beta chain was sequenced during a study of identical twins. This clonotype was recorded many times. Its antigen is currently unknown. Overall study findings and caveats: High-abundance cord blood beta clonotypes had fewer insertions; memory repertoires showed none.

TCRdb processed the 5' RACE reads anew with MiXCR; each CDR3 protein has one entry. Among 600,000 to 850,000 distinct CDR3 sequences, 15% to 20% were seen once, and the ten largest hold about 12%. This same sample was also part of a study on T cells expressing NK-cell markers. That work contributes: Obtained from sorted CD3+CD56+NKG2C+, CD3+CD56+NKG2C- and CD3+CD56-NKG2C+ T cells were the TCR beta repertoires. Most of the eight sequenced donors tested HCMV-seropositive; one tested seronegative.

The sequenced sample consisted of PBMCs. This TCR came from a woman younger than 35 in good health.

CDR3 sequence (DNA): TGTGCCAGCAGCCCCCCTCTCAATGAGCAGTTCTTC. It codes for CASSPPLNEQFF. The chain employs TRBV7-9 and TRBJ2-1; the D is unclear. V was pared by 5 bases and J by 6 bases, with 8 bases between. The CDR3 runs to 12 residues. CDR1 is SEHNR, CDR2 FQNEAQ, per germline (reference sequence). Looking up the rest from reference TRBV7-9 and TRBJ2-1 gives the full variable domain: DTGVSQNPRHKITKRGQNVTFRCDPISEHNRLYWYRQTLGQGPEFLTYFQNEAQLEKSRLLSDRFSAERPKGSFSTLEIQRTEQGDSAMYLCASSPPLNEQFFGPGTRLTVL.